The 32 T cell receptor beta chains presented below share a single source sample, sequenced in a study of cytomegalovirus exposure and HLA in healthy donors (dated by TCRdb to the late 2010s). The method was the immunoSEQ multiplex PCR assay. As stored in TCRdb, this immuneACCESS dataset retains in-frame rearrangements with V and J assigned. A fraction of the clones does not appear; measured against another copy, unresolved V genes explain less than half of the discrepancy, and the remainder lacks a known reason. This sample has about 140,000 clones in its table, and 70% to 90% of those were observed once. The leading ten clones occupy roughly 3% of the sample. The specimen sequenced was PBMCs. These receptors originate from a man between 18 and 35 years old in good health and CMV-seronegative.

The chain carries TRBV6-1 and TRBJ2-7, with 9 bases fitting TRBD2. The CDR3 has 15 residues. The germline V gene encodes CDR1 MNHNS and CDR2 SASEGT. Unmatched junction bases numbered 9, after V lost 4 bases and J lost 5 bases. Here the CDR3 DNA reads TGTGCCAGCAGTGTCCTCGCGGGGGGGCCGGACGAGCAGTACTTC. Amino acid sequence: CASSVLAGGPDEQYF.

CDR3 sequence: CASSTQGAQPQHF. As DNA, the CDR3 is TGTGCCAGCAGCACTCAGGGGGCTCAGCCCCAGCATTTT. The chain is built from TRBV7-2 and TRBJ1-5; 8 bases map to TRBD1. CDR3 size: 13 residues. In germline, CDR1 is SGHTA, CDR2 FQGNSA. Losses at the gene ends were 5 bases for V and 6 bases for J; bases not matched to a gene: 3.

This chain joins TRBV19 and TRBJ2-7; D not certain. Germline-derived CDR1 and CDR2 are LNHDA and SQIVND (reference sequence). The V and J ends lost 5 bases and 1 base respectively, with 15 bases between them. The CDR3 is 15 residues long. CDR3 in DNA: TGTGCCAGTAGTGTCCCAGGCCCTGGGTCCTACGAGCAGTACTTC. Its translation: CASSVPGPGSYEQYF. Using reference TRBV19 and TRBJ2-7 for the parts outside the CDR3, the full variable domain is DGGITQSPKYLFRKEGQNVTLSCEQNLNHDAMYWYRQDPGQGLRLIYYSQIVNDFQKGDIAEGYSVSREKKESFPLTVTSAQKNPTAFYLCASSVPGPGSYEQYFGPGTRLTVT.

The CDR3, as DNA: TGTGCCAGCAGTCGGGGATCAACTGAAGCTTTCTTT. This translates into CASSRGSTEAFF. The gene calls are TRBV27 and TRBJ1-1; D not resolved. Germline V lookup: CDR1 MNHEY, CDR2 SMNVEV (reference sequence). V dropped 5 bases and J dropped 5 bases, with 9 bases sitting between them. This CDR3 is built from 12 residues.

This clone came up a few times. V usage is TRBV30 and J usage is TRBJ2-7; no clear D. Germline V gene data show CDR1 as GTSNPN and CDR2 as SVGIG (reference sequence). Trimming left V 0 bases short and J 3 bases short, with 9 bases between. The CDR3 length is 13 residues. The CDR3 here is CAWSVGRVYEQYF. In DNA, the CDR3 is TGTGCCTGGAGTGTGGGCAGAGTCTACGAGCAGTACTTC. The full variable domain, rest sourced from reference TRBV30 and TRBJ2-7, is SQTIHQWPATLVQPVGSPLSLECTVEGTSNPNLYWYRQAAGRGLQLLFYSVGIGQISSEVPQNLSASRPQDRQFILSSKKLLLSDSGFYLCAWSVGRVYEQYFGPGTRLTVT.

The chain carries TRBV10-3 and TRBJ1-2, with 12 positions matching TRBD1. CDR1 and CDR2 (germline): ENHRY, SYGVKD. V gave up 4 bases and J gave up 8 bases; unmatched junction bases: 11. The CDR3 loop spans 16 amino acids. This chain's CDR3 is CAISGSRDRGPGGYTF. For the CDR3, the DNA is TGTGCCATCAGTGGGTCGCGGGACAGGGGGCCCGGGGGCTACACCTTC.

This chain connects TRBV6-6 to TRBJ2-1; D gene unclear. Germline V gives CDR1 MNHNY, CDR2 SVGAGI (reference sequence). CDR3 length equals 15 residues. V dropped 3 bases and J dropped 5 bases, with 14 bases sitting between them. CDR3 amino acids: CASSYFPVVDNEQFF. For the CDR3, the DNA is TGTGCCAGCAGTTATTTCCCGGTTGTGGACAATGAGCAGTTCTTC.

This chain uses TRBV9 with TRBJ2-3, with a tentative D call TRBD2 (6 bases). The CDR3 runs to 15 residues. Germline CDR1 reads SGDLS; CDR2 reads YYNGEE. Trimming removed 2 bases from V and 0 bases from J, with 10 bases in between. For the CDR3, the DNA is TGTGCCAGCAGCGTTAGCGGAACTAGCACAGATACGCAGTATTTT. It encodes CASSVSGTSTDTQYF. Full variable domain (rest looked up from reference TRBV9 and TRBJ2-3): DSGVTQTPKHLITATGQRVTLRCSPRSGDLSVYWYQQSLDQGLQFLIQYYNGEERAKGNILERFSAQQFPDLHSELNLSSLELGDSALYFCASSVSGTSTDTQYFGPGTRLTVL.

About this clone: Germline is not matched at one junction end, which may reflect a read error. The rearrangement joins TRBV5-4 to TRBJ2-7; no firm D call. This CDR3 has 14 residues. Germline CDR1 reads SGHNT; CDR2 reads YYREEE (reference sequence). CDR3 loop: CASSLSTVPAHLHF. CDR3 nucleotides: TGTGCCAGCAGCTTGTCCACAGTTCCGGCGCATTTACACTTC.

The chain is built from TRBV29-1 and TRBJ1-2; D perhaps matches TRBD1 (6 bases). The CDR3 spans 13 residues. Between the trimmed V and J ends, which lost 4 bases and 8 bases, there was a span of 17 bases. Germline V gives CDR1 SQVTM, CDR2 ANQGSEA. The CDR3 loop is CSVAEGDLWGYTF. The CDR3 bases are TGCAGCGTTGCTGAGGGGGACCTCTGGGGCTACACCTTC.

CDR3: CASSFGDRGLSGYTF. In DNA form, the CDR3 reads TGCGCCAGCAGCTTCGGGGACAGGGGGCTCTCTGGCTACACCTTC. The chain employs TRBV5-1 and TRBJ1-2, with 12 positions matching TRBD1. V shed 2 bases, J shed 7 bases, and the junction held 6 bases outside the gene matches. The CDR3 is 15 residues long. Germline V gene sequence: CDR1 SGHRS, CDR2 YFSETQ.

This rearrangement joins TRBV9 to TRBJ2-7, with 8 positions matching TRBD2. The CDR3 runs 15 residues. Germline values: CDR1 SGDLS, CDR2 YYNGEE. V gave up 0 bases and J gave up 4 bases; unmatched junction bases: 6. The CDR3 is CASSVATGRVYEQYF. CDR3 nucleotides: TGTGCCAGCAGCGTAGCTACCGGGAGGGTATACGAGCAGTACTTC.

The chain carries TRBV28 and TRBJ2-1; 9 nucleotides line up with TRBD2. Trimming cost V 5 bases and J 3 bases; bases outside gene matches: 8. Looked up from germline, CDR1 is MDHEN and CDR2 is SYDVKM. The CDR3 is 16 amino acids. The CDR3 sequence is CASSGVAGAIYNEQFF. CDR3 coding DNA: TGTGCCAGCAGTGGGGTAGCGGGAGCGATCTACAATGAGCAGTTCTTC.

This CDR3 reads CASSSSGGLYEQYF. The CDR3 DNA follows: TGTGCCAGCAGCTCTAGCGGGGGCCTCTACGAGCAGTACTTC. The chain has TRBV7-8 and TRBJ2-7, with 10 bases fitting TRBD2. The V gene's germline CDR1 is SGHVS and CDR2 FQNEAQ. V lost 4 bases to trimming and J lost 3 bases; unmatched junction nucleotides: 3. The CDR3 extends over 14 amino acids.

The CDR3 here is CASSEDRGPLRTEAFF. Written as DNA, the CDR3 is TGTGCCAGCAGTGAAGACAGGGGGCCCTTGAGGACTGAAGCTTTCTTT. The rearrangement uses TRBV6-1 and TRBJ1-1, with TRBD1 identical over 9 bases. Germline CDR1 and CDR2: MNHNS and SASEGT. This CDR3 comprises 16 residues. V shed 1 base, J shed 5 bases, and the junction held 8 bases outside the gene matches.

The chain links TRBV5-4 to TRBJ2-3, with 9 bases aligning to TRBD1. The ends lost 4 bases at V and 4 bases at J; junction bases unmatched: 10. This CDR3 contains 16 residues. Per germline, CDR1 SGHNT and CDR2 YYREEE (reference sequence). CDR3 DNA: TGTGCCAGCAGCCCAGCACAGGGGGCTGTTTCAGATACGCAGTATTTT. Translation: CASSPAQGAVSDTQYF.

This chain's CDR3 is CASSRASGTYNEQFF. The DNA for the CDR3 is TGTGCCAGCAGTCGGGCTAGCGGGACCTACAATGAGCAGTTCTTC. The rearrangement joins TRBV9 to TRBJ2-1; 9 bases are a match to TRBD2. This CDR3 is 15 amino acids long. CDR1 and CDR2 from the germline V gene are SGDLS and YYNGEE. Trimming took 5 bases from V and 2 from J; bases not matched to a gene: 5. Full variable domain (remainder filled in from reference TRBV9 and TRBJ2-1): DSGVTQTPKHLITATGQRVTLRCSPRSGDLSVYWYQQSLDQGLQFLIQYYNGEERAKGNILERFSAQQFPDLHSELNLSSLELGDSALYFCASSRASGTYNEQFFGPGTRLTVL.

The rearrangement links TRBV11-2 to TRBJ1-4; 9 bases fit TRBD1. Trimming removed 5 bases from V and 2 bases from J; junction bases left unmatched: 3. Germline assignment: CDR1 SGHAT and CDR2 FQNNGV. CDR3 size: 15 residues. The CDR3, as DNA: TGTGCCAGCAGCCTAGGGACAGGGACTAATGAAAAACTGTTTTTT. It encodes CASSLGTGTNEKLFF. The whole variable domain, filled in from reference TRBV11-2 and TRBJ1-4, reads EAGVAQSPRYKIIEKRQSVAFWCNPISGHATLYWYQQILGQGPKLLIQFQNNGVVDDSQLPKDRFSAERLKGVDSTLKIQPAKLEDSAVYLCASSLGTGTNEKLFFGSGTQLSVL.

The rearrangement joins TRBV7-9 to TRBJ1-4, with D unresolved. Germline V gene lookup returns CDR1 SEHNR and CDR2 FQNEAQ (reference sequence). This CDR3 has 15 residues. V was cut by 0 bases and J by 7 bases, with 12 bases left in between. CDR3 sequence: CASSLALGIGEKLFF. The CDR3 DNA reads as TGTGCCAGCAGCTTAGCCCTCGGGATTGGTGAAAAACTGTTTTTT.

The chain joins TRBV12-5 to TRBJ2-1, with 10 bases matching TRBD1. V lost 3 bases and J lost 8; bases outside the gene matches: 13. This CDR3 comprises 17 residues. CDR1 LGHNT and CDR2 FRNRAP come from the germline V gene. CDR3 protein: CASGLDLRDRGGDEQFF. CDR3 DNA sequence: TGTGCTAGTGGTTTAGACCTTCGGGACAGGGGTGGCGATGAGCAGTTCTTC. The complete variable domain, with remaining parts taken from reference TRBV12-5 and TRBJ2-1, reads DARVTQTPRHKVTEMGQEVTMRCQPILGHNTVFWYRQTMMQGLELLAYFRNRAPLDDSGMPKDRFSAEMPDATLATLKIQPSEPRDSAVYFCASGLDLRDRGGDEQFFGPGTRLTVL.

The rearrangement uses TRBV28 and TRBJ2-1; 13 positions match TRBD2. CDR1 MDHEN and CDR2 SYDVKM come from the germline V gene. The J segment lost 9 bases and the V segment lost 2 bases, leaving 7 bases of the junction unmatched. The CDR3 extends over 16 amino acids. The CDR3 DNA is TGTGCCAGCAGTTTACGGGGATGGACTAGCGGGAGTGAGCAGTTCTTC. Translating it yields CASSLRGWTSGSEQFF.

This chain uses TRBV29-1 with TRBJ1-4; 9 bases are a match to TRBD1. V was pared by 4 bases and J by 3 bases, with 9 bases of the junction left unmatched. This CDR3 has 16 residues. CDR1 is SQVTM, CDR2 ANQGSEA, per germline. The CDR3 DNA is TGCAGCGTTGCCGAATCCCACAGGGGGCCTAATGAAAAACTGTTTTTT. This encodes CSVAESHRGPNEKLFF.

The chain combines TRBV5-5 with TRBJ1-2; possible D gene TRBD1, 6 bases. Germline assignment: CDR1 SGHKS and CDR2 YYEKEE (reference sequence). The V end was cut by 4 bases, the J end by 2 bases, with 18 bases between. This CDR3 is built from 16 residues. DNA for the CDR3: TGTGCCAGCAGCGCTGGACAGTACCGACACAACTATGGCTACACCTTC. Amino acid sequence: CASSAGQYRHNYGYTF.

The chain uses TRBV5-1 and TRBJ1-1; D gene uncertain. The CDR3 contains 15 residues. The germline V gene encodes CDR1 SGHRS and CDR2 YFSETQ. The V end lost 4 bases, the J end lost 3 bases, and 16 bases lay between the germline ends. Here the CDR3 reads CASSVGSPRDTEAFF. As DNA, the CDR3 is TGCGCCAGCAGCGTCGGGAGCCCGAGGGACACTGAAGCTTTCTTT.

The chain employs TRBV19 and TRBJ1-1, with TRBD1 as a possible D gene (5 bases). The V gene lost 5 bases and the J gene lost 2 bases, with 15 bases spanning the gap. Germline V gives CDR1 LNHDA, CDR2 SQIVND (reference sequence). This CDR3 is 15 amino acids long. The CDR3 here is CASSAWGTANTEAFF. The CDR3 DNA follows: TGTGCCAGTAGTGCCTGGGGGACTGCCAACACTGAAGCTTTCTTT.

Ten or more counts support this clone. The chain has TRBV15 and TRBJ2-1; TRBD2 matches at 10 bases. The CDR3 spans 16 residues. Per germline, CDR1 LNHNV and CDR2 YYDKDF (reference sequence). V trimming: 2 bases; J trimming: 4 bases; junction bases outside the gene matches: 5. CDR3 sequence reads: CATSRTGLAEYNEQFF. The CDR3 DNA reads TGTGCCACCAGCAGAACAGGACTAGCGGAATACAATGAGCAGTTCTTC.

V gene TRBV28 combines with J gene TRBJ2-7; 8 nucleotides agree with TRBD1. The V gene's germline CDR1 is MDHEN and CDR2 SYDVKM. The V and J ends lost 5 bases and 5 bases, in that order; junction bases with no gene match: 8. The CDR3 has 14 amino acids. The CDR3 region has the DNA TGTGCCAGCAGTCTTTGGACAGGGAAGGACGAGCAGTACTTC. It is translated as CASSLWTGKDEQYF. Full variable domain (outside the CDR3, taken from reference TRBV28 and TRBJ2-7): DVKVTQSSRYLVKRTGEKVFLECVQDMDHENMFWYRQDPGLGLRLIYFSYDVKMKEKGDIPEGYSVSREKKERFSLILESASTNQTSMYLCASSLWTGKDEQYFGPGTRLTVT.

The rearrangement joins TRBV14 to TRBJ1-1, with D unclear. Germline V CDR1 and CDR2: SGHDN, FVKESK. V shed 5 bases and J shed 11 bases, with 15 bases lying between them. This CDR3 is 12 amino acids long. CDR3 sequence reads: CASSGFDKTAFF. The CDR3 DNA sequence: TGTGCCAGCAGCGGATTTGACAAAACGGCTTTCTTT.

The V gene is TRBV19, the J gene TRBJ2-6; possible D gene TRBD1, 6 bases. Trimming took off 5 bases at V and 0 bases at J, with 8 bases between the two ends. Germline CDR1 LNHDA, CDR2 SQIVND (reference sequence). The CDR3 is 15 amino acids. The CDR3 nucleotides read TGTGCCAGTAGTTGGACAGTCTCTGGGGCCAACGTCCTGACTTTC. Encoded protein: CASSWTVSGANVLTF.

This sequence joins TRBV19 and TRBJ1-5, with 7 bases aligning to TRBD1. The CDR3 contains 14 residues. With 3 bases clipped from V and 8 bases from J, the junction kept 7 bases outside the gene matches. CDR1 LNHDA and CDR2 SQIVND come from the germline V gene (reference sequence). The CDR3 bases are TGTGCCAGTAGTATGCGGGGTACAGGGGAGCCCCAGCATTTT. Its protein is CASSMRGTGEPQHF. Variable domain in full (rest from reference TRBV19 and TRBJ1-5): DGGITQSPKYLFRKEGQNVTLSCEQNLNHDAMYWYRQDPGQGLRLIYYSQIVNDFQKGDIAEGYSVSREKKESFPLTVTSAQKNPTAFYLCASSMRGTGEPQHFGDGTRLSIL.

This clone appeared once. The J gene is TRBJ1-2, the V gene TRBV5-4, with 7 bases aligning to TRBD1. Germline-derived CDR1 and CDR2 are SGHNT and YYREEE (reference sequence). Trimming cost V 4 bases and J 7 bases; bases outside gene matches: 10. The length of the CDR3 is 14 residues. CDR3 protein: CASSPNDRVAGYTF. The CDR3 DNA reads as TGTGCCAGCAGCCCCAATGACAGGGTAGCTGGCTACACCTTC.

This sequence joins TRBV19 and TRBJ1-4; D ambiguous. Trimming shortened V by 6 bases and J by 0 bases, and 8 bases separated the two germline ends. Per germline, CDR1 LNHDA and CDR2 SQIVND (reference sequence). The CDR3 sequence is 14 residues long. The CDR3 bases are TGTGCCAGTAGCCATCCAACAACTAATGAAAAACTGTTTTTT. Amino acid sequence: CASSHPTTNEKLFF.